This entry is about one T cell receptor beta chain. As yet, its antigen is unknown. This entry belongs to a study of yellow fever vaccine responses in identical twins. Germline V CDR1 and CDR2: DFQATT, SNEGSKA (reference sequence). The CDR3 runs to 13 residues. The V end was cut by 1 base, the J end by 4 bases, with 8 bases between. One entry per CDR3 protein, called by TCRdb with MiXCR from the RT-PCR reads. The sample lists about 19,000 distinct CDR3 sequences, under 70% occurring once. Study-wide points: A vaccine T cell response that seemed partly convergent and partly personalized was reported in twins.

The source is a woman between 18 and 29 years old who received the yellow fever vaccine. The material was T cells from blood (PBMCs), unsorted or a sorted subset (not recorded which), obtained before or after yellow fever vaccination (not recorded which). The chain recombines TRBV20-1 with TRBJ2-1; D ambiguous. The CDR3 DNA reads TGCAGTGCTAGAGTCTCCCCGTACAATGAGCAGTTCTTC. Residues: CSARVSPYNEQFF.